The rows below give T cell receptor beta chains drawn from one sample of a study of OX40 agonist ivuxolimab in advanced cancers. Assay: immunoSEQ multiplex PCR; the TCRdb copy retains only in-frame clones and omits some. The sample yields approximately 63,000 clones, 60% to 85% seen once. The sequences come from CD4+ or CD8+ T cells sorted from blood, collected in a trial of the OX40 agonist ivuxolimab. Receptors were obtained from an adult with an advanced solid tumor such as melanoma, head and neck, liver or kidney cancer. Each CDR3 is given with its conserved first and last residue. The D gene is left open where the match is weak. Some rows mark clone size as missing; the rest say once, few, many or name a class of expanded clone.

TRBV11-3	NA	TRBJ2-5	NA	CASSPGTGGAETQYF	TGTGCCAGCAGCCCCGGGACTGGAGGGGCGGAGACCCAGTACTTC
TRBV11-3	NA	TRBJ2-7	few	CASSLGGETYEQYF	TGTGCCAGCAGCTTAGGCGGGGAGACCTACGAGCAGTACTTC
TRBV29-1	NA	TRBJ1-1	NA	CSVTIPLNTEAFF	TGCAGCGTCACGATTCCCTTGAACACTGAAGCTTTCTTT
TRBV9	NA	TRBJ1-2	few	CASSVRDGYGYTF	TGTGCCAGCAGCGTCCGGGACGGCTATGGCTACACCTTC
TRBV4-3	TRBD2	TRBJ2-7	NA	CASSQQVTGLAGNYEQYF	TGCGCCAGCAGCCAACAGGTAACGGGACTAGCGGGAAACTACGAGCAGTACTTC
TRBV18	NA	TRBJ2-5	few	CASSLSPRETQYF	TGTGCCAGCTCACTTTCGCCTCGGGAGACCCAGTACTTC
TRBV7-3	NA	TRBJ1-1	few	CASSSPGAKAFF	TGTGCCAGCAGCTCCCCTGGGGCCAAAGCTTTCTTT
TRBV11-3	TRBD2	TRBJ2-3	NA	CASSLGTSGGYYTDTQYF	TGTGCCAGCAGCCTAGGGACTAGCGGGGGATACTACACAGATACGCAGTATTTT
TRBV7-2	TRBD2	TRBJ2-2	NA	CASSRGTSGSNTGELFF	TGTGCCAGCAGCCGTGGGACTAGCGGGAGTAACACCGGGGAGCTGTTTTTT
TRBV28	TRBD2	TRBJ2-1	NA	CASSSLAGVISEQFF	TGTGCCAGCAGTTCCCTAGCGGGAGTTATTAGTGAGCAGTTCTTC
TRBV4-1	NA	TRBJ2-6	NA	CASSQVGDRPSGANVLTF	TGCGCCAGCAGCCAAGTCGGCGATAGACCCTCTGGGGCCAACGTCCTGACTTTC
TRBV5-1	TRBD1	TRBJ2-7	NA	CASSLVQGAYEQYF	TGCGCCAGCAGCTTGGTTCAGGGGGCCTACGAGCAGTACTTC
TRBV6-1	NA	TRBJ1-2	NA	CASTPLEGPNGYTF	TGTGCCAGCACCCCCCTTGAGGGACCAAATGGCTACACCTTC
TRBV19	NA	TRBJ1-1	NA	CASIGTGSGTEAFF	TGTGCCAGTATTGGCACAGGGTCGGGCACTGAAGCTTTCTTT
TRBV15	NA	TRBJ1-5	NA	CATSAQGGSNQPQHF	TGTGCCACCAGCGCACAGGGAGGTAGCAATCAGCCCCAGCATTTT
TRBV9	NA	TRBJ1-2	NA	CASSVAIANYGYTF	TGTGCCAGCAGCGTAGCTATAGCCAATTATGGCTACACCTTC
TRBV30	TRBD2	TRBJ2-5	NA	CAWSLGGGETQYF	TGTGCCTGGAGTCTCGGGGGAGGGGAGACCCAGTACTTC
TRBV10-3	TRBD1	TRBJ1-2	NA	CAISESGQGGGYTF	TGTGCCATCAGTGAGTCCGGACAGGGGGGAGGCTACACCTTC
TRBV7-6	NA	TRBJ1-1	NA	CASSLIPGVNTEAFF	TGTGCCAGCAGCCTTATCCCAGGGGTGAACACTGAAGCTTTCTTT
TRBV30	NA	TRBJ1-5	NA	CAWSVGVGASQPQHF	TGTGCCTGGAGTGTAGGGGTAGGGGCCTCTCAGCCCCAGCATTTT
TRBV7-8	TRBD1	TRBJ2-3	NA	CASSSGQGTDTQYF	TGTGCCAGCAGCTCCGGACAGGGCACAGATACGCAGTATTTT
TRBV5-4	NA	TRBJ2-1	NA	CASSNPGLDYNEQFF	TGTGCCAGCAGCAATCCGGGACTTGACTACAATGAGCAGTTCTTC
TRBV7-2	TRBD1	TRBJ1-4	once	CASAGTGNEKLFF	TGTGCCAGCGCCGGGACAGGGAATGAAAAACTGTTTTTT
TRBV6-6	NA	TRBJ1-6	NA	CASSYLIGSHSPLHF	TGTGCCAGCAGTTATCTTATCGGGAGTCATTCACCCCTCCACTTT
TRBV5-6	NA	TRBJ1-5	NA	CASSLSGSVWNQPQHF	TGTGCCAGCAGCTTGAGTGGGAGTGTATGGAATCAGCCCCAGCATTTT
TRBV5-1	TRBD2	TRBJ2-4	NA	CASSLGGSGNKNIQYF	TGCGCCAGCAGCTTGGGCGGGAGTGGAAACAAAAACATTCAGTACTTC
TRBV27	NA	TRBJ1-1	NA	CASQKAAWDTEAFF	TGTGCCAGCCAAAAGGCCGCTTGGGACACTGAAGCTTTCTTT
TRBV6-5	NA	TRBJ2-2	few	CASSYFRGTGELFF	TGTGCCAGCAGTTACTTCAGGGGTACCGGGGAGCTGTTTTTT
TRBV7-2	TRBD1	TRBJ2-1	few	CASIFGAGGSNEQFF	TGTGCCAGCATTTTCGGGGCAGGGGGCTCGAATGAGCAGTTCTTC
TRBV27	NA	TRBJ1-1	once	CASSLRDNTEAFF	TGTGCCAGCAGTTTAAGGGACAACACTGAAGCTTTCTTT
TRBV19	NA	TRBJ1-2	NA	CASSYQSNYGYTF	TGTGCCAGTAGTTATCAGAGTAACTATGGCTACACCTTC
TRBV5-1	NA	TRBJ2-7	few	CASSLPGREQYF	TGCGCCAGCAGCCTACCAGGGCGCGAGCAGTACTTC
TRBV6-5	NA	TRBJ2-2	NA	CASSYQTGELFF	TGTGCCAGCAGTTATCAAACCGGGGAGCTGTTTTTT
TRBV7-8	TRBD1	TRBJ2-7	medium-sized	CASSLGTASYEQYF	TGTGCCAGCAGCTTGGGGACAGCCTCCTACGAGCAGTACTTC
TRBV7-2	NA	TRBJ2-5	NA	CASSIRSSGYQETQYF	TGTGCCAGCAGCATACGTTCCTCGGGGTACCAAGAGACCCAGTACTTC
TRBV19	TRBD1	TRBJ1-2	NA	CAIERTAGTGYGYTF	TGTGCCATTGAGCGCACCGCTGGGACAGGCTATGGCTACACCTTC
TRBV7-9	TRBD2	TRBJ2-3	NA	CASSSIAGWPTDTQYF	TGTGCCAGCAGCTCGATAGCGGGGTGGCCCACAGATACGCAGTATTTT
TRBV10-3	TRBD1	TRBJ1-1	NA	CAISGNRGGNTEAFF	TGTGCCATCAGTGGTAACAGGGGGGGGAACACTGAAGCTTTCTTT
TRBV7-2	TRBD2	TRBJ2-3	NA	CASSLTGTRNMEDTQYF	TGTGCCAGCAGTCTCACCGGGACTAGAAATATGGAAGATACGCAGTATTTT
TRBV12-5	TRBD2	TRBJ2-5	few	CASARPGRGTQYF	TGTGCTAGTGCCAGGCCGGGGAGGGGGACCCAGTACTTC
TRBV5-5	TRBD2	TRBJ2-7	NA	CASHAWEGSYEQYF	TGTGCCAGCCATGCCTGGGAGGGCAGCTACGAGCAGTACTTC
TRBV14	TRBD1	TRBJ2-1	NA	CASSLKQGAPYNEQFF	TGTGCCAGCAGCCTTAAACAGGGGGCTCCTTACAATGAGCAGTTCTTC
TRBV30	TRBD2	TRBJ2-1	NA	CAWRLSGRGEQFF	TGTGCCTGGAGGTTAAGCGGGAGAGGTGAGCAGTTCTTC
TRBV5-1	TRBD1	TRBJ2-7	NA	CASSLALGTGGYEQYF	TGCGCCAGCAGCTTGGCCTTAGGGACAGGGGGCTACGAGCAGTACTTC
TRBV11-2	NA	TRBJ2-2	NA	CASSLAPGAGELFF	TGTGCCAGCAGCTTAGCCCCAGGGGCCGGGGAGCTGTTTTTT